The clone carrying this TCR beta chain was observed many times. The TCR beta CDR3 regions underwent amplification using RNA transcripts as the source. First-round RT-PCR targeting the TCR CDR3 was performed with the HTBI primer set. Via MiXCR, TCRdb re-called the multiplex PCR reads, giving one row per CDR3 protein. Among some 270,000 distinct CDR3 sequences listed, approximately 23% were seen once. The study excluded patients with uncontrolled infection, other autoimmune disease, pregnancy or lactation. Germline CDR1 and CDR2: LGHNT and FRNRAP. The CDR3 length is 17 residues. The data stem from a study of T cells in Graves' hyperthyroidism and ophthalmopathy.

This rearrangement joins TRBV12-5 to TRBJ1-2; 7 positions agree with TRBD1. The specimen was blood. This receptor was identified in a woman between 40 and 50 years old with Graves' ophthalmopathy. The CDR3 region has the DNA TGTGCACATAGGGGTAGGGGCAGGGGGATCGGTAACTATGGCTACACCTTC. Its protein product is CAHRGRGRGIGNYGYTF.